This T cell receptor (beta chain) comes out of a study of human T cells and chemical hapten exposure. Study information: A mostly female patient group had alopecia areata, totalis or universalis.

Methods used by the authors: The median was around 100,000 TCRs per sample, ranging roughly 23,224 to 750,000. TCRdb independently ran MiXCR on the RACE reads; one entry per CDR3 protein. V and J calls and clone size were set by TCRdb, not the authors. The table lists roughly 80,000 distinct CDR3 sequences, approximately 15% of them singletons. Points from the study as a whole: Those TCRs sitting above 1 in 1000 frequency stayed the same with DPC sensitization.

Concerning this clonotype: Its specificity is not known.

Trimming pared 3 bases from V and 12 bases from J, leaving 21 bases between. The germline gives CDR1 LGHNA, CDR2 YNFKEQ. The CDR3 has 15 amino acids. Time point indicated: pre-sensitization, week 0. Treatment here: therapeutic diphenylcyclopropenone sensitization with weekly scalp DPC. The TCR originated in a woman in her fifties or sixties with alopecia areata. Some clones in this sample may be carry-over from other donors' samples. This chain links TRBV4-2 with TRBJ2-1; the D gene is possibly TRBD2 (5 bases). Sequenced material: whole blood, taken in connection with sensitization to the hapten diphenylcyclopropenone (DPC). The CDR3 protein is CASSQAQRSGEGQFF. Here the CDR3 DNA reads TGTGCCAGCAGCCAGGCCCAAAGGTCGGGTGAGGGGCAGTTCTTC.